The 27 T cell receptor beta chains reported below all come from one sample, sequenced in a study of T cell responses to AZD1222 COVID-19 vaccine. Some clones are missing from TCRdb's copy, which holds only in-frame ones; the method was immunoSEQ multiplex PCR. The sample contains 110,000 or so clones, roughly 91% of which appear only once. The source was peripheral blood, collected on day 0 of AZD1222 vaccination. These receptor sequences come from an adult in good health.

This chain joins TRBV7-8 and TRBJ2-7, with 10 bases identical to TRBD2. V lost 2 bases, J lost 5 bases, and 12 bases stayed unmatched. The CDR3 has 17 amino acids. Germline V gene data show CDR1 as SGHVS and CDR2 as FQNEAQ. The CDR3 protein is CASSLQARAGGWDEQYF. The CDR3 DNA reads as TGTGCCAGCAGCTTACAAGCGCGAGCGGGAGGGTGGGACGAGCAGTACTTC.

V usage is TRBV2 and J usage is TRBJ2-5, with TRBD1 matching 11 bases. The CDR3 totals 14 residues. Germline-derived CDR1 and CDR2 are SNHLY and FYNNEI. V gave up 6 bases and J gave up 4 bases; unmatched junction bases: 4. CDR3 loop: CASRRTGGLETQYF. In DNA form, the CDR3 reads TGTGCCAGCAGACGGACAGGGGGCCTAGAGACCCAGTACTTC. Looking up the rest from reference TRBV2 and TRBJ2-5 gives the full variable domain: EPEVTQTPSHQVTQMGQEVILRCVPISNHLYFYWYRQILGQKVEFLVSFYNNEISEKSEIFDDQFSVERPDGSNFTLKIRSTKLEDSAMYFCASRRTGGLETQYFGPGTRLLVL.

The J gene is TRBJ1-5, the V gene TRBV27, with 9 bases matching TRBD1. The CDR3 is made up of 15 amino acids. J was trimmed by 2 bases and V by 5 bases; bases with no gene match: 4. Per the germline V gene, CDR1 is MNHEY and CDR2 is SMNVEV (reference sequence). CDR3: CASSATGGGNQPQHF. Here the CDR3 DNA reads TGTGCCAGCAGTGCGACAGGGGGAGGCAATCAGCCCCAGCATTTT.

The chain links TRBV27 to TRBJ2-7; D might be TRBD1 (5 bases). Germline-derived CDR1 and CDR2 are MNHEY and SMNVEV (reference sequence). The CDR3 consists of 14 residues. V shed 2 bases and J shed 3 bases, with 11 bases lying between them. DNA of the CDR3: TGTGCCAGCAGTTTAGGGGCGTCCGTCTACGAGCAGTACTTC. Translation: CASSLGASVYEQYF.

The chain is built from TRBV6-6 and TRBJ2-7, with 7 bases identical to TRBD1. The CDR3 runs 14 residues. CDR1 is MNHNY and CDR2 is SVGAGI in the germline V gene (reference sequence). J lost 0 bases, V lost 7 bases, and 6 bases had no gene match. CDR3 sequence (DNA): TGTGCCAGCACCCCCAGGGGGTCCTCCTACGAGCAGTACTTC. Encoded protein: CASTPRGSSYEQYF.

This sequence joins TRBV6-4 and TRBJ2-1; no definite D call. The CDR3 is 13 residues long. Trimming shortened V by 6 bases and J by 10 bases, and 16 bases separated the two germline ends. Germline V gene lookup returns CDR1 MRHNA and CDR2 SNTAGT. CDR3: CASSPQPTREQFF. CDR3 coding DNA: TGTGCCAGCAGCCCCCAACCTACAAGGGAGCAGTTCTTC.

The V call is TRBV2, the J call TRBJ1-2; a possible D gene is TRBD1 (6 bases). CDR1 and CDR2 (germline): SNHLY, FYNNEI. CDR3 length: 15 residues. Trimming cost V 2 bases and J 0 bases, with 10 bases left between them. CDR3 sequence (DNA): TGTGCCAGCAGTGAACTTGACAGGTCTAACTATGGCTACACCTTC. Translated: CASSELDRSNYGYTF.

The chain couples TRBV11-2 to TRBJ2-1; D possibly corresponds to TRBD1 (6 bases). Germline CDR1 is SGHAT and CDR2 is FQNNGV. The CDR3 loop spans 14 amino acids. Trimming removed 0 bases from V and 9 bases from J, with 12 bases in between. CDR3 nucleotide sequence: TGTGCCAGCAGCTTAGACCCCCGAGGGGGTGAGCAGTTCTTC. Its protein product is CASSLDPRGGEQFF.

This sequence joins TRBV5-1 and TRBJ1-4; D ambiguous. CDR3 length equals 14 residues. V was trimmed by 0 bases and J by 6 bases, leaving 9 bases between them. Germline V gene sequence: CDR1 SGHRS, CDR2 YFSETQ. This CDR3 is CASSLGPVDEKLFF. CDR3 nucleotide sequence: TGCGCCAGCAGCTTGGGACCGGTGGATGAAAAACTGTTTTTT.

CDR3 sequence (DNA): TGTGCCAGCAGCGGTAGGCCCCGGGGTCCGGAAGGCACCGGGGAGCTGTTTTTT. Translating gives CASSGRPRGPEGTGELFF. The chain joins TRBV9 to TRBJ2-2; D may be TRBD2 (5 bases). V was cut by 3 bases and J by 4 bases, with 22 bases left in between. The CDR3 length is 18 residues. In germline, CDR1 is SGDLS, CDR2 YYNGEE.

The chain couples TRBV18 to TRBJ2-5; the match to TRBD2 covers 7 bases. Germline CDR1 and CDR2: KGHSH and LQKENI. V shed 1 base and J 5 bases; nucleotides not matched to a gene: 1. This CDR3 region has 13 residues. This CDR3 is CASSPREGETQYF. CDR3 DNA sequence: TGTGCCAGCTCACCACGGGAGGGGGAGACCCAGTACTTC.

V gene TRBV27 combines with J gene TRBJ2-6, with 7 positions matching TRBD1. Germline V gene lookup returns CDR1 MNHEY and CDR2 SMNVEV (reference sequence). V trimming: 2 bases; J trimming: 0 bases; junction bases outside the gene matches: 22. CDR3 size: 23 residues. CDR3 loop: CASSLDFGKLYRGEVSGANVLTF. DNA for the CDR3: TGTGCCAGCAGTTTAGATTTTGGGAAACTCTACAGGGGCGAAGTCTCTGGGGCCAACGTCCTGACTTTC.

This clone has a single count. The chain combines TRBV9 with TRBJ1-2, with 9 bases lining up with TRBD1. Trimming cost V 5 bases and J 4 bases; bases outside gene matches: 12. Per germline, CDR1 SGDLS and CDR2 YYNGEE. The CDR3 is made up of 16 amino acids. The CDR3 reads CASRPGQGPVPYGYTF. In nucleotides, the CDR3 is TGTGCCAGCAGACCTGGACAGGGGCCGGTTCCCTATGGCTACACCTTC.

The CDR3 sequence: CASSLGVAGFINEQFF. For the CDR3, the DNA is TGTGCCAGTAGTCTAGGGGTAGCGGGGTTCATCAATGAGCAGTTCTTC. The V gene is TRBV19, the J gene TRBJ2-1; 8 nucleotides line up with TRBD2. CDR3 length equals 16 residues. CDR1 and CDR2 (germline): LNHDA, SQIVND (reference sequence). V shed 5 bases, J shed 6 bases, and the junction held 12 bases outside the gene matches.

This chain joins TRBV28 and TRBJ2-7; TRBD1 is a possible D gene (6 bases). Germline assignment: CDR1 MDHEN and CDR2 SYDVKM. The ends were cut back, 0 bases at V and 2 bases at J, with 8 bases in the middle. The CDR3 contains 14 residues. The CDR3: CASSLWDSTYEQYF. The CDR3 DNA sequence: TGTGCCAGCAGTTTATGGGACAGTACCTACGAGCAGTACTTC.

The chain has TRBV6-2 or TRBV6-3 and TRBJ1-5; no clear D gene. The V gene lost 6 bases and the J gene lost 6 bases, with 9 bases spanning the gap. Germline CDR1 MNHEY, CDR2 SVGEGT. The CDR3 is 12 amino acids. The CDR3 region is CASSHPSQPQHF. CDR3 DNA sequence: TGTGCCAGCAGCCACCCCAGTCAGCCCCAGCATTTT.

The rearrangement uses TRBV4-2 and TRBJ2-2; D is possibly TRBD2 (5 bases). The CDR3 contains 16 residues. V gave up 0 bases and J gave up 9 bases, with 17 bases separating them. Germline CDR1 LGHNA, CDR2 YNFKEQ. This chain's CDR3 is CASSQDGVANGRELFF. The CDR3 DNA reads TGTGCCAGCAGCCAAGATGGGGTAGCGAATGGCAGGGAGCTGTTTTTT.

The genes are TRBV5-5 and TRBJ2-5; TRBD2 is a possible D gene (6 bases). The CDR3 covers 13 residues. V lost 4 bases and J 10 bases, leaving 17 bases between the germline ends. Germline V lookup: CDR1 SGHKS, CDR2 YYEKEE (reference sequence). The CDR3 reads CASSVRRAPGQYF. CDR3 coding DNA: TGTGCCAGCAGCGTTAGGAGGGCCCCGGGCCAGTACTTC.

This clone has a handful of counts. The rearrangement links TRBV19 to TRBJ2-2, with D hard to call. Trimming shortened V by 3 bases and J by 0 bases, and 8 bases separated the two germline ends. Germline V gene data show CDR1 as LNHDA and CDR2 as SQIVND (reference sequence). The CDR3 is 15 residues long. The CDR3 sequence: CASSILNANTGELFF. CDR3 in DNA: TGTGCCAGTAGTATTCTGAACGCGAACACCGGGGAGCTGTTTTTT.

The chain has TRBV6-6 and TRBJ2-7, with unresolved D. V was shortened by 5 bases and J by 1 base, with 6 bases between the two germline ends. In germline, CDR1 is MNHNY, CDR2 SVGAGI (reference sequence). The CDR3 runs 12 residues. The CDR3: CASSNLSYEQYF. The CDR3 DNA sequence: TGTGCCAGCAGTAACTTATCCTACGAGCAGTACTTC.

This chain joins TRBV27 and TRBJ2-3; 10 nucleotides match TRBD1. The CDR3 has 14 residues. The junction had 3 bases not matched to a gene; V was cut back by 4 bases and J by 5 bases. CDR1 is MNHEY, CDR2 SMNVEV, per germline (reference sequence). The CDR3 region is CASSSRDRGDTQYF. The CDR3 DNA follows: TGTGCCAGCAGTTCCCGGGACAGGGGAGATACGCAGTATTTT.

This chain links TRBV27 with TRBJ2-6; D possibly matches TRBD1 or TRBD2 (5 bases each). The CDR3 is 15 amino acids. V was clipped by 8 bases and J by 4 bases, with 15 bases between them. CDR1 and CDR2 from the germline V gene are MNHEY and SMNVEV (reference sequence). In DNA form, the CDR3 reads TGTGCCAGCCGGGACCGAGAGGGAGGGGCCAACGTCCTGACTTTC. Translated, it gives CASRDREGGANVLTF.

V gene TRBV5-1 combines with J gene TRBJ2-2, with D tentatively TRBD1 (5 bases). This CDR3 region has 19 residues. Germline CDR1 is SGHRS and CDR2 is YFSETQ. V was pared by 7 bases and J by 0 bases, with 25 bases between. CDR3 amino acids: CASGTYRQGSASNTGELFF. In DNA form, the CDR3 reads TGCGCCAGCGGCACTTATAGGCAGGGTAGTGCCTCGAACACCGGGGAGCTGTTTTTT.

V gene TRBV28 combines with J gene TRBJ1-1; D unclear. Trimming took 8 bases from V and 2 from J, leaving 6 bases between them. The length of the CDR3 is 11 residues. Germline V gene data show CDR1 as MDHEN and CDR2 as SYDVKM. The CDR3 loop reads CASGINTEAFF. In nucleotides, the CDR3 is TGTGCCAGCGGCATTAACACTGAAGCTTTCTTT.

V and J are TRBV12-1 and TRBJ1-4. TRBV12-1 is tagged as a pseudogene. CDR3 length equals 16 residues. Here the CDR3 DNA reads TGTGCCAGCAGCTTTAAGAGGGCAGGGACTAATGAAAAACTGTTTTTT. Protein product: CASSFKRAGTNEKLFF.

This CDR3 is CAWERSYGYTF. CDR3 in DNA: TGTGCCTGGGAGCGGTCCTATGGCTACACCTTC. The rearrangement joins TRBV30 to TRBJ1-2; the D is unclear. V was shortened by 5 bases and J by 4 bases, with 8 bases between the two germline ends. The CDR3 has 11 amino acids. Germline loops: CDR1 GTSNPN, CDR2 SVGIG (reference sequence). Using reference TRBV30 and TRBJ1-2 for the parts outside the CDR3, the full variable domain is SQTIHQWPATLVQPVGSPLSLECTVEGTSNPNLYWYRQAAGRGLQLLFYSVGIGQISSEVPQNLSASRPQDRQFILSSKKLLLSDSGFYLCAWERSYGYTFGSGTRLTVV.

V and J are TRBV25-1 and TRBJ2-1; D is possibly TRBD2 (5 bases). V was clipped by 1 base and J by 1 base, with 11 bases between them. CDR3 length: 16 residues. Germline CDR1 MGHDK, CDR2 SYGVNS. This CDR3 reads CASSELRERSYNEQFF. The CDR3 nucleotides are TGTGCCAGCAGTGAATTGAGGGAAAGGTCCTACAATGAGCAGTTCTTC.